Each of the 32 T cell receptor beta chains below was sequenced from the same sample in a study of T cells in Graves' hyperthyroidism and ophthalmopathy (dated by TCRdb to the late 2010s). Library construction relied on multiplex PCR. Sequencing instrument: Illumina HiSeq 2000. The TCR beta CDR3 regions were amplified from the RNA transcripts. The TCR CDR3 was subjected to a first round of RT-PCR using the HTBI primer set and the Qiagen OneStep RT-PCR kit. The public sequencing data were trimmed at Q25 with fastp and processed into clonotypes with MiXCR by TCRdb, which kept only in-frame beta chains. CDR3 protein sequences are deduplicated, and each keeps its most common genes and DNA. The sample table holds 350,000 to 400,000 distinct CDR3 sequences, of which 19% were seen once. Roughly 3.5% of the sample comes from the top ten. Sequencing was carried out using blood. The receptor set was obtained from a woman between 18 and 30 years old with Graves' hyperthyroidism.

The sample holds a few counts of this clonotype. Compared with germline, one end of the junction differs, possibly owing to a read error. The chain couples TRBV12-3 or TRBV12-4 to TRBJ1-2; D is unclear. This CDR3 has 11 amino acids. CDR3 bases: TGTGTCAGCCGAGGATTGTTGGATTACACCTTC. Translation gives CVSRGLLDYTF.

This clonotype was seen more than once but under ten times. The V and J genes are TRBV12-3 or TRBV12-4 and TRBJ2-7, with TRBD2 matching over 8 bases. Germline trimming cut 4 bases from V and 4 bases from J; bases unmatched to any gene: 6. The CDR3 has 14 amino acids. CDR3 residues: CASSSSGRIYEQYF. In DNA form, the CDR3 reads TGTGCCAGCAGTTCAAGCGGGAGAATTTACGAGCAGTACTTC.

The chain is built from TRBV20-1 and TRBJ2-7, with 9 positions matching TRBD2. Trimming at V came to 6 bases and at J to 5 bases, leaving 8 bases not matched to a gene. This CDR3 region has 13 residues. Looked up from germline, CDR1 is DFQATT and CDR2 is SNEGSKA (reference sequence). This CDR3 is CSATAGGPNEQYF. The CDR3 DNA is TGCAGTGCAACGGCGGGGGGGCCAAACGAGCAGTACTTC.

Comment on this clonotype: Since a much larger clone is just one base distant, this may be a read error. The CDR3 sequence: CASSDHLKRDTSYEQYF. The CDR3 coding sequence is TGTGCCAGCAGTGATCACCTAAAGAGGGACACCTCCTACGAGCAGTACTTC. The rearrangement joins TRBV2 to TRBJ2-7; tentatively, D is TRBD1 (6 bases). This CDR3 spans 17 amino acids. Germline V gene lookup returns CDR1 SNHLY and CDR2 FYNNEI. Trimming stripped 3 bases from V and 0 bases from J, with 18 bases between.

The chain recombines TRBV3-1 with TRBJ1-1; no reliable D call. Trimming stripped 5 bases from V and 6 bases from J, with 10 bases between. The CDR3 sequence is 12 residues long. The germline gives CDR1 LGHDT, CDR2 YNNKEL (reference sequence). CDR3 bases: TGTGCCAGCAGCGTCAATGACGCTGAAGCTTTCTTT. Translation: CASSVNDAEAFF.

In this sample, this clonotype turned up many times. This chain connects TRBV6-1 to TRBJ2-6; TRBD1 agrees at 9 bases. The CDR3 consists of 16 residues. The V gene's germline CDR1 is MNHNS and CDR2 SASEGT. J lost 0 bases, V lost 5 bases, and 2 bases had no gene match. In DNA, the CDR3 is TGTGCCAGCAGTCCGACAGGGGGCTCTGGGGCCAACGTCCTGACTTTC. Protein sequence: CASSPTGGSGANVLTF.

This clonotype has a count of ten or more. The chain uses TRBV6-5 and TRBJ1-1; tentatively, D is TRBD1 (6 bases). CDR1 MNHEY and CDR2 SVGAGI come from the germline V gene. V was cut by 3 bases and J by 4 bases, with 12 bases left in between. The CDR3 has 14 amino acids. The CDR3 spells CASSYDRSGTEAFF. CDR3 nucleotides: TGTGCCAGCAGTTATGACAGGTCGGGCACTGAAGCTTTCTTT.

At least ten counts were recorded for this clonotype. V is TRBV12-3 or TRBV12-4 and J is TRBJ1-2, with TRBD1 as a possible D gene (6 bases). The CDR3 runs 14 residues. The V end lost 2 bases, the J end lost 4 bases, and 11 bases lay between the germline ends. The CDR3 is CASSLRGGSYGYTF. The CDR3 coding sequence is TGTGCCAGCAGTTTACGGGGGGGCTCCTATGGCTACACCTTC.

In nucleotides, the CDR3 is TGTGCCAGCAGCCCAGGATCTGACGGGGAGCTGTTTTTT. This gives the protein CASSPGSDGELFF. The chain is built from TRBV7-9 and TRBJ2-2; unclear D gene. Germline values: CDR1 SEHNR, CDR2 FQNEAQ (reference sequence). Deletions cut 5 bases from V and 7 bases from J, with 11 bases between. The CDR3 contains 13 residues.

This clonotype was recorded at least ten times. In DNA form, the CDR3 reads TGTGCCAGCAGTTGGGACAGAATTTATGGCTACACCTTC. As protein: CASSWDRIYGYTF. V is TRBV6-5 and J is TRBJ1-2; TRBD1 aligns across 7 bases. CDR1 and CDR2 from the germline V gene are MNHEY and SVGAGI. With V trimmed by 4 bases and J by 5 bases, 4 bases remained unmatched. CDR3 size: 13 residues.

Ten or more counts support this clonotype. The chain combines TRBV6-1 with TRBJ2-7; TRBD2 agrees at 14 bases. Losses at the gene ends were 5 bases for V and 2 bases for J; bases not matched to a gene: 5. The CDR3 contains 16 residues. The V gene's germline CDR1 is MNHNS and CDR2 SASEGT. This CDR3 reads CASSTGLAGGTYEQYF. CDR3 DNA sequence: TGTGCCAGCAGTACCGGACTAGCGGGGGGAACCTACGAGCAGTACTTC.

This clonotype was counted at least ten times. V gene TRBV6-5 combines with J gene TRBJ1-5; the D is unclear. Trimming removed 2 bases at V and 3 bases at J, with 11 bases between. From germline, CDR1 is MNHEY and CDR2 SVGAGI. The CDR3 contains 15 residues. CDR3 residues: CASSYPRGYNQPQHF. As DNA, the CDR3 is TGTGCCAGCAGTTACCCCCGCGGATACAATCAGCCCCAGCATTTT.

This clonotype was recorded many times. The chain carries TRBV12-3 or TRBV12-4 and TRBJ1-2; weak D call: TRBD1 (5 bases). V was trimmed by 0 bases and J by 13 bases, leaving 12 bases between them. There are 12 residues in the CDR3. The CDR3 loop reads CASSLAIGACTF. CDR3 sequence (DNA): TGTGCCAGCAGTTTAGCGATCGGGGCCTGCACCTTC.

This clonotype has a count of ten or more. This sequence joins TRBV2 and TRBJ1-1, with 8 bases identical to TRBD1. The germline V gene encodes CDR1 SNHLY and CDR2 FYNNEI. The trim removed 2 bases at V and 2 bases at J, leaving 4 bases unmatched. The CDR3 is 15 amino acids. This chain's CDR3 is CASSEPGQANTEAFF. Here the CDR3 DNA reads TGTGCCAGCAGTGAACCGGGACAGGCCAACACTGAAGCTTTCTTT.

This clonotype occurred many times. This sequence joins TRBV20-1 and TRBJ1-5; the D is unclear. V shed 3 bases and J shed 3 bases, with 6 bases lying between them. From germline, CDR1 is DFQATT and CDR2 SNEGSKA (reference sequence). This CDR3 contains 12 residues. Here the CDR3 DNA reads TGCAGTGCTAGTGACATCAATCAGCCCCAGCATTTT. This sequence encodes CSASDINQPQHF.

This clonotype has only a few counts. A read error may explain this, as a much larger clone is one base away. This chain links TRBV12-3 or TRBV12-4 with TRBJ1-1; tentative D call: TRBD1 (6 bases). The CDR3 loop spans 14 amino acids. CDR3 in DNA: TGTGCCAGCAGGACCGGGACAATGAACACTGAAGCTTGCTTT. It codes for CASRTGTMNTEACF.

Regarding this clonotype: Since the CDR3 does not end with the conserved phenylalanine or tryptophan, this likely comes from a read error. The chain uses TRBV6-1 and TRBJ1-1; 8 bases align to TRBD1. J gave up 11 bases and V 6 bases, and 5 bases lay outside the gene matches. CDR1 and CDR2 (germline): MNHNS, SASEGT. The CDR3 contains 11 residues. This CDR3 reads CASRGQGRAFV. CDR3 DNA sequence: TGTGCCAGCAGAGGACAGGGTCGGGCTTTCGTT.

At least ten counts were recorded for this clonotype. This chain connects TRBV12-3 or TRBV12-4 to TRBJ2-5; D is ambiguous. V lost 5 bases to trimming and J lost 2 bases, with 12 bases between them. The CDR3 consists of 14 residues. CDR3 sequence (DNA): TGTGCCAGCAGTCCTATGGGGATACAAGAGACCCAGTACTTC. Amino acid sequence: CASSPMGIQETQYF.

This clonotype was seen ten or more times. This chain uses TRBV6-5 with TRBJ1-1, with no clear D. Germline CDR1 MNHEY, CDR2 SVGAGI. The V and J ends lost 2 bases and 7 bases respectively, with 8 bases between them. The CDR3 runs to 12 residues. The CDR3 loop is CASSYPIGEAFF. For the CDR3, the DNA is TGTGCCAGCAGTTACCCAATAGGTGAAGCTTTCTTT.

Many counts were recorded for this clonotype. The chain couples TRBV20-1 to TRBJ2-2, with 13 bases matching TRBD2. Germline CDR1 DFQATT, CDR2 SNEGSKA (reference sequence). The CDR3 has 18 amino acids. V lost 0 bases and J lost 0; bases outside the gene matches: 4. The CDR3 DNA is TGCAGTGCTAGAGATCTGACTAGCGGGGGGCCGAACACCGGGGAGCTGTTTTTT. It is translated as CSARDLTSGGPNTGELFF.

This chain links TRBV7-9 with TRBJ2-5, with 7 positions matching TRBD1. This CDR3 comprises 16 residues. With 5 bases clipped from V and 3 bases from J, the junction kept 12 bases outside the gene matches. The germline gives CDR1 SEHNR, CDR2 FQNEAQ (reference sequence). This CDR3 is CASSPRGAGGKETQYF. The CDR3 nucleotides read TGTGCCAGCAGCCCCAGAGGGGCAGGGGGTAAAGAGACCCAGTACTTC.

This clonotype was recorded many times. The chain recombines TRBV12-3 or TRBV12-4 with TRBJ1-3; tentatively, D is TRBD1 (5 bases). V was cut by 3 bases and J by 7 bases, with 13 bases left in between. The CDR3 runs 14 residues. CDR3 sequence reads: CASSFRRGWNTIYF. For the CDR3, the DNA is TGTGCCAGCAGTTTTCGCCGGGGGTGGAACACCATATATTTT.

At least ten counts were recorded for this clonotype. This chain uses TRBV6-5 with TRBJ2-2; 7 bases are a match to TRBD1. The CDR3 is 13 amino acids. Per the germline V gene, CDR1 is MNHEY and CDR2 is SVGAGI. The trim removed 6 bases at V and 4 bases at J, leaving 2 bases unmatched. This CDR3 is CASRGTVTGELFF. In DNA form, the CDR3 reads TGTGCCAGCAGGGGGACAGTCACCGGGGAGCTGTTTTTT.

The genes are TRBV12-3 or TRBV12-4 and TRBJ1-1; 9 bases map to TRBD1. CDR3 length: 16 residues. J lost 1 base, V lost 1 base, and 4 bases had no gene match. The CDR3 here is CASSLDRGRGNTEAFF. CDR3 nucleotide sequence: TGTGCCAGCAGTTTAGACAGGGGGCGCGGGAACACTGAAGCTTTCTTT.

This clonotype was observed a few times. V gene TRBV12-3 or TRBV12-4 combines with J gene TRBJ1-5, with D uncertain. With 5 bases removed from V and 9 bases from J, the gap between germline ends came to 11 bases. The CDR3 runs 12 residues. The DNA of the CDR3 is TGTGCCAGCAGTACCCCCCGGGGGCCCCAGCATTTT. This gives the protein CASSTPRGPQHF.

There are many counts of this clonotype. A read error is possible here, since a much larger clone lies one base away. The chain recombines TRBV6-5 with TRBJ1-1, with unresolved D. Germline CDR1 and CDR2: MNHEY and SVGAGI. V was cut by 0 bases and J by 6 bases, with 8 bases left in between. This CDR3 has 13 residues. The CDR3 DNA follows: TGTGCCAGCAGTTACTCGTCCGTCGCTGAAGCTTTCTTT. This encodes CASSYSSVAEAFF.

This clonotype was detected ten times or more. This chain connects TRBV20-1 to TRBJ1-2; maybe TRBD1 (6 bases). V lost 7 bases and J 8 bases, leaving 20 bases between the germline ends. CDR3 size: 13 residues. Germline values: CDR1 DFQATT, CDR2 SNEGSKA (reference sequence). The CDR3 nucleotides are TGCAGTGTCGACCCCCTGCAGGGGTCGGGCTACACCTTC. Translation gives CSVDPLQGSGYTF.

The rearrangement joins TRBV6-1 to TRBJ2-2; D might be TRBD2 (6 bases). The V end lost 6 bases, the J end lost 6 bases, and 11 bases lay between the germline ends. Per germline, CDR1 MNHNS and CDR2 SASEGT. The CDR3 extends over 13 amino acids. CDR3 loop: CASRPGGAGELFF. Written as DNA, the CDR3 is TGTGCCAGCAGGCCCGGGGGTGCCGGGGAGCTGTTTTTT.

This clonotype has at least ten counts. The chain employs TRBV6-1 and TRBJ1-1, with D possibly being TRBD1 (5 bases). The CDR3 length is 12 residues. V gave up 8 bases and J gave up 4 bases, with 11 bases separating them. Germline V gene data show CDR1 as MNHNS and CDR2 as SASEGT. CDR3 in amino acids: CASRHGGTEAFF. CDR3 coding DNA: TGTGCCAGCCGACACGGGGGCACTGAAGCTTTCTTT.

This clonotype has at least ten counts. The chain combines TRBV20-1 with TRBJ2-2; unclear D gene. This CDR3 has 14 amino acids. The V end was cut by 0 bases, the J end by 5 bases, with 10 bases between. Per the germline V gene, CDR1 is DFQATT and CDR2 is SNEGSKA (reference sequence). CDR3 sequence reads: CSARDFAVTGELFF. CDR3 coding DNA: TGCAGTGCTAGAGATTTCGCCGTGACCGGGGAGCTGTTTTTT.

This clonotype occurred many times. The V call is TRBV5-1, the J call TRBJ1-5; perhaps TRBD1 as D (5 bases). CDR1 is SGHRS and CDR2 is YFSETQ in the germline V gene. CDR3 length: 14 residues. The V and J ends lost 3 bases and 7 bases respectively, with 14 bases between them. The CDR3 nucleotides are TGCGCCAGCAGCTACGGGATTGGGGGGCAGCCCCAGCATTTT. Protein: CASSYGIGGQPQHF.

This clonotype was counted at least ten times. The genes are TRBV19 and TRBJ1-2, with D hard to call. Germline lookup yields CDR1 LNHDA and CDR2 SQIVND (reference sequence). This CDR3 is 12 amino acids long. The ends were cut back, 5 bases at V and 5 bases at J, with 9 bases in the middle. This chain's CDR3 is CASSRLFYGYTF. In nucleotides, the CDR3 is TGTGCCAGTAGTCGGTTATTTTATGGCTACACCTTC.